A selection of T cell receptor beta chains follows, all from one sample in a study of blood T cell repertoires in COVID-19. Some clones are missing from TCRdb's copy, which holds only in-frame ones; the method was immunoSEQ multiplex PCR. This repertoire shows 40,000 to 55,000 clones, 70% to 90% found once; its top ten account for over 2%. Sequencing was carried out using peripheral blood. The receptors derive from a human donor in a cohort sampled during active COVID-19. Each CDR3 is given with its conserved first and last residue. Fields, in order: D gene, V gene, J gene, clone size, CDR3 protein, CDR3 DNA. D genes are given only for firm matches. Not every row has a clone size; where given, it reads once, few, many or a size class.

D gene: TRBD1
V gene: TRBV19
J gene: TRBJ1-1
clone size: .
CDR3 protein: CASSIDHTGDTEAFF
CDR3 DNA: TGTGCCAGTAGTATAGATCATACAGGGGACACTGAAGCTTTCTTT

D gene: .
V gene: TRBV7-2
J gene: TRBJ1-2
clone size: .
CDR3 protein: CASSTRQSSYGYTF
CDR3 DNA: TGTGCCAGCAGCACTCGACAGTCCAGCTATGGCTACACCTTC

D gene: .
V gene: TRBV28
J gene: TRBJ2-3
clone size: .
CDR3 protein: CASRPPLIQTDTQYF
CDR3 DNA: TGTGCCAGCAGACCTCCCCTGATTCAGACAGATACGCAGTATTTT

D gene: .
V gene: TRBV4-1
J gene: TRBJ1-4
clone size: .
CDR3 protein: CASSHGGLGYNEKLFF
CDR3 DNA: TGCGCCAGCAGCCATGGAGGCTTGGGCTATAATGAAAAACTGTTTTTT

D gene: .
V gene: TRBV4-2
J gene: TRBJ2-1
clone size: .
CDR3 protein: CASSRGVGQYNEQFF
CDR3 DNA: TGTGCCAGCAGCCGTGGAGTGGGACAATACAATGAGCAGTTCTTC

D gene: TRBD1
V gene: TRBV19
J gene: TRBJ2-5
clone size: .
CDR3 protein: CASSIRSVQGAIQETQYF
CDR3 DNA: TGTGCCAGTAGTATAAGGAGCGTTCAGGGGGCAATCCAAGAGACCCAGTACTTC

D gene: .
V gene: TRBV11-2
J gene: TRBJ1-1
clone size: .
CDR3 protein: CATGGGKAFF
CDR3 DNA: TGTGCAACCGGCGGGGGCAAAGCTTTCTTT

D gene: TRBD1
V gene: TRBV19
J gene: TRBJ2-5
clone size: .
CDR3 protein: CASSIQGQGYETQYF
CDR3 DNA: TGTGCCAGTAGTATTCAGGGACAGGGTTACGAGACCCAGTACTTC

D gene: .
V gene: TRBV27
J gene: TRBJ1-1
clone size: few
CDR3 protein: CASSLEGGSAEAFF
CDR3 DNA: TGTGCCAGCAGTTTAGAAGGTGGGAGCGCTGAAGCTTTCTTT

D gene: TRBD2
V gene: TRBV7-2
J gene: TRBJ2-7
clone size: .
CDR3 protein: CASSLAGTSRSHEQYF
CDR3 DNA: TGTGCCAGCAGCTTAGCAGGGACTAGCCGATCCCACGAGCAGTACTTC

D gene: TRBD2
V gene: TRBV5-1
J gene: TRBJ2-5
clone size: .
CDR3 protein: CASSLAGAGPQETQYF
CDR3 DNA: TGCGCCAGCAGCTTGGCCGGAGCGGGGCCCCAAGAGACCCAGTACTTC

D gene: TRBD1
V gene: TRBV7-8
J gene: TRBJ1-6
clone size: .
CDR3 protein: CASSPQTGSYSPLHF
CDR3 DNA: TGTGCCAGCAGCCCCCAGACAGGGTCTTATTCACCCCTCCACTTT

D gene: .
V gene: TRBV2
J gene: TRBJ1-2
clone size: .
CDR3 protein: CASSGDNHYGYTF
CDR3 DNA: TGTGCCAGCAGTGGGGACAATCACTATGGCTACACCTTC

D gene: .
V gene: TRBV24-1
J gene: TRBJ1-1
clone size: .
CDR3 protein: CATSEQGTTEAFF
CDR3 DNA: TGTGCCACCAGTGAGCAGGGGACCACTGAAGCTTTCTTT

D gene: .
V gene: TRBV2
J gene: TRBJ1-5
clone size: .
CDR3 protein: CASSEQGSWEWGQPQHF
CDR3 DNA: TGTGCCAGCAGTGAACAGGGATCTTGGGAATGGGGTCAGCCCCAGCATTTT

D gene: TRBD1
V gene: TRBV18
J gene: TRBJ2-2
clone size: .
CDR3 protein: CASSPDRVGTGELFF
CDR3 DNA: TGTGCCAGCTCGCCCGACAGGGTTGGCACCGGGGAGCTGTTTTTT

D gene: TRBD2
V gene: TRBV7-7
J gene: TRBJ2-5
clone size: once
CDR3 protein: CASSFTGGPGETQYF
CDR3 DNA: TGTGCTAGCAGCTTTACGGGAGGGCCGGGGGAGACCCAGTACTTC

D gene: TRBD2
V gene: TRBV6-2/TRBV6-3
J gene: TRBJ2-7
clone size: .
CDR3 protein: CASSEPGLAGFYEQYF
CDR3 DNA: TGTGCCAGCAGTGAGCCGGGACTAGCGGGGTTTTACGAGCAGTACTTC

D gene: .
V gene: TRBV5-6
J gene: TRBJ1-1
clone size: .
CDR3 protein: CASSLLGPRRENTEAFF
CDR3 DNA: TGTGCCAGCAGCTTGTTGGGCCCGAGGCGGGAGAACACTGAAGCTTTCTTT

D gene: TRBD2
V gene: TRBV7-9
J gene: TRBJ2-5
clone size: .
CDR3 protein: CASRRTSGETQYF
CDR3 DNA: TGTGCCAGCAGAAGGACTAGCGGAGAGACCCAGTACTTC

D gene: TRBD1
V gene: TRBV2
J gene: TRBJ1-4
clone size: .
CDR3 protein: CASLMDRSNEKLFF
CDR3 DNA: TGTGCCAGCTTGATGGACAGGAGTAATGAAAAACTGTTTTTT

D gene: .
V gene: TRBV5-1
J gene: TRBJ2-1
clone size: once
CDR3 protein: CASSTLSGRGNEQFF
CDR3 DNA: TGCGCCAGCTCCACCCTCAGTGGGAGAGGCAATGAGCAGTTCTTC

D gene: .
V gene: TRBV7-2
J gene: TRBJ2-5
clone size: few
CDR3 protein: CASSQGGSRETQYF
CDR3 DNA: TGTGCCAGCAGCCAAGGCGGGTCTCGGGAGACCCAGTACTTC

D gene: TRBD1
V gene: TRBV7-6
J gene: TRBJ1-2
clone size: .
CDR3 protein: CASSLGTGAEGYTF
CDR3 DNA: TGTGCCAGCAGCTTAGGGACAGGGGCTGAAGGCTACACCTTC

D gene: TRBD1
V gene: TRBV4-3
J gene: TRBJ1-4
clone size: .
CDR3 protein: CASSLADGTGQKLFF
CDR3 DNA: TGCGCCAGCAGCCTCGCGGACGGGACAGGGCAGAAACTGTTTTTT

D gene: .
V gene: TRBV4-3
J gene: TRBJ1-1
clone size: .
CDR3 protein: CASSQGIQGNTEAFF
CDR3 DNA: TGCGCCAGCAGCCAAGGGATACAGGGGAACACTGAAGCTTTCTTT

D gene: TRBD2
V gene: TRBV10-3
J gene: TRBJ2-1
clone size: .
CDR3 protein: CATLGGTHNEQFF
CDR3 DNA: TGTGCCACCCTGGGGGGGACCCACAATGAGCAGTTCTTC

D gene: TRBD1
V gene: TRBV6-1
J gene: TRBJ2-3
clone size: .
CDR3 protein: CASSVGTGAAGRSTDTQYF
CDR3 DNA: TGTGCCAGCAGTGTGGGGACAGGGGCCGCCGGTCGGAGCACAGATACGCAGTATTTT

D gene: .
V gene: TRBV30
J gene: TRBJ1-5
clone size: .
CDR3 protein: CAWSAHSNQPQHF
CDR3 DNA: TGTGCCTGGAGTGCCCATAGCAATCAGCCCCAGCATTTT

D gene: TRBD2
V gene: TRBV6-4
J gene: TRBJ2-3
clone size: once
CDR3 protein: CASSRLAGGQSTDTQYF
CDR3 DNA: TGTGCCAGCAGTAGACTAGCGGGGGGACAGAGCACAGATACGCAGTATTTT

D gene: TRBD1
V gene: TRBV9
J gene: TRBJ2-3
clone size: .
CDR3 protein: CASSDRGSTDTQYF
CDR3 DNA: TGTGCCAGCTCCGACAGGGGTAGTACAGATACGCAGTATTTT

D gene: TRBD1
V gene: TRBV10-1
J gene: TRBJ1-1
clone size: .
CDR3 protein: CASSDHGILRQGNTEAFF
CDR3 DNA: TGCGCCAGCAGTGATCACGGAATCCTTCGACAGGGAAACACTGAAGCTTTCTTT

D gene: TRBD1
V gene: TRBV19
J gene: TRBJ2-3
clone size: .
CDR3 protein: CASSRQGGYTDTQYF
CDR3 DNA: TGTGCCAGTAGCCGACAGGGGGGATACACAGATACGCAGTATTTT

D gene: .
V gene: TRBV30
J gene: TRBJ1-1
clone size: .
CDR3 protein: CAYQEGAEAFF
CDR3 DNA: TGTGCCTACCAGGAGGGCGCTGAAGCTTTCTTT

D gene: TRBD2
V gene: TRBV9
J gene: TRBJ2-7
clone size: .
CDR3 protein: CASSVASGTYYEQYF
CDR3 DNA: TGTGCCAGCAGCGTAGCTAGCGGGACGTACTACGAGCAGTACTTC

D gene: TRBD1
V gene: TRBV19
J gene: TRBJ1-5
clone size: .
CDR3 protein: CASSTGQAGPNQPQHF
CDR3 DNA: TGTGCCAGTAGTACCGGACAGGCCGGCCCCAATCAGCCCCAGCATTTT

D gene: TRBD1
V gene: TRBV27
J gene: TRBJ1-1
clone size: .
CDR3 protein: CASSRRGPSNLNTEAFF
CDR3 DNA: TGTGCCAGCAGCCGCAGGGGGCCCTCCAACCTGAACACTGAAGCTTTCTTT

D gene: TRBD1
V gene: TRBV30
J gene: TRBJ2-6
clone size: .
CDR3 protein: CATGGDLSGANVLTF
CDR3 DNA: TGTGCCACAGGGGGCGACCTTTCTGGGGCCAACGTCCTGACTTTC

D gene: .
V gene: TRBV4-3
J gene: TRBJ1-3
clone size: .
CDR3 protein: CASSQDSNSGNTIYF
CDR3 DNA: TGCGCCAGCAGCCAGGACAGTAACTCTGGAAACACCATATATTTT

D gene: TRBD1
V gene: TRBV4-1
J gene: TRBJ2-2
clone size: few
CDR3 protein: CASSLTGTGGHVAGELFF
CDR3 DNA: TGCGCCAGCAGCCTCACCGGGACAGGGGGCCATGTAGCCGGGGAGCTGTTTTTT

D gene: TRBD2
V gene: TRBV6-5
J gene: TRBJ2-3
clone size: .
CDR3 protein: CASSKQRELDTQYF
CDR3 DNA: TGTGCCAGCAGTAAGCAGCGGGAGCTAGATACGCAGTATTTT

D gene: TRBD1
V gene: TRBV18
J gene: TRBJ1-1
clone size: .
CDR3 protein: CASSPRTGQGTSNTEAFF
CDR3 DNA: TGTGCCAGCTCACCAAGGACTGGACAGGGAACTTCGAACACTGAAGCTTTCTTT

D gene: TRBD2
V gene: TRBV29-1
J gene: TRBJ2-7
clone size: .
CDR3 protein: CSVEGSAGPRTSGRAGEQYF
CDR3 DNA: TGCAGCGTTGAAGGTTCTGCGGGACCGAGGACTAGCGGGAGGGCCGGCGAGCAGTACTTC

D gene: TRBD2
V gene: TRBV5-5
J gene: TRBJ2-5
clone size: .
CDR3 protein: CASSLGGAGEQETQYF
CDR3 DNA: TGTGCCAGCAGCTTGGGTGGGGCGGGAGAACAAGAGACCCAGTACTTC

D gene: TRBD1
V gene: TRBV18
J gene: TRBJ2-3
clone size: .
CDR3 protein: CASSPNLIATGEDTQYF
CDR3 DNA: TGTGCCAGCTCCCCAAACCTGATAGCGACAGGGGAAGATACGCAGTATTTT

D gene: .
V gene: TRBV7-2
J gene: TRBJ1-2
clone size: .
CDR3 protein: CASSHEGLANYGYTF
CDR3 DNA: TGTGCCAGCAGCCACGAGGGATTAGCTAACTATGGCTACACCTTC